The next 23 T cell receptor beta chains were all read from a single sample in a study of shared clonotypes between healthy human individuals. The method was immunoSEQ multiplex PCR; TCRdb's version includes in-frame clones alone and lacks a portion of them. Of under 1,100,000 clones detected, 70% to 80% appear once; the ten largest clones hold about 1.5%. Sequenced material: memory CD4+ T cells sorted from blood. Subset reported: CD45RA-negative fraction. Source of these receptors: a man between 18 and 29 years old in good health.

The CDR3 DNA reads as TGTGCCAGCAGTTCCAGACTAGCGGGGGGGAGAAATGAGCAGTTCTTC. As protein: CASSSRLAGGRNEQFF. This chain uses TRBV5-6 with TRBJ2-1, with 14 bases that match TRBD2. The CDR3 has 16 amino acids. Losses at the gene ends were 5 bases for V and 7 bases for J; bases not matched to a gene: 8. Germline CDR1 reads SGHDT; CDR2 reads YYEEEE.

This clone was observed a few times. Within the sample, other DNA sequences also encode this same CDR3. The chain couples TRBV10-3 to TRBJ1-2, with D possibly TRBD1 on 5 matching bases. The ends were cut back, 4 bases at V and 2 bases at J, with 5 bases in the middle. The CDR3 sequence is 12 residues long. Germline loops: CDR1 ENHRY, CDR2 SYGVKD. CDR3 loop: CAISGTNYGYTF. In nucleotides, the CDR3 is TGTGCCATCAGTGGGACAAACTATGGCTACACCTTC.

The rearrangement links TRBV7-8 to TRBJ1-5; D is undetermined. The CDR3 is 14 residues long. Germline assignment: CDR1 SGHVS and CDR2 FQNEAQ. Trimming pared 1 base from V and 5 bases from J, leaving 9 bases between. This chain's CDR3 is CASSLEGAYQPQHF. DNA of the CDR3: TGTGCCAGCAGCTTAGAGGGAGCTTATCAGCCCCAGCATTTT.

The chain uses TRBV10-3 and TRBJ2-5; D is possibly TRBD1 (5 bases). Deletions cut 3 bases from V and 1 base from J, with 12 bases between. The CDR3 length is 15 residues. CDR1 is ENHRY, CDR2 SYGVKD, per germline. CDR3 loop: CAISDTAGPQETQYF. The CDR3 DNA reads as TGTGCCATCAGTGATACGGCAGGGCCCCAAGAGACCCAGTACTTC.

To note about this clone: This sample also contains other DNA sequences that code for the same CDR3. This CDR3 reads CASSLSGGAGETQYF. CDR3 nucleotides: TGTGCCAGCAGCTTAAGCGGGGGGGCCGGGGAGACCCAGTACTTC. The chain is built from TRBV5-4 and TRBJ2-5; 10 bases match TRBD2. There are 15 residues in the CDR3. V was pared by 2 bases and J by 5 bases, with 6 bases of the junction left unmatched. Germline-derived CDR1 and CDR2 are SGHNT and YYREEE (reference sequence).

V is TRBV18 and J is TRBJ1-2; no firm D call. V was cut by 3 bases and J by 3 bases, with 17 bases left in between. This CDR3 has 16 residues. Germline V CDR1 and CDR2: KGHSH, LQKENI. CDR3 DNA: TGTGCCAGCTCACCGTCTAGGGCAGCCGGACACTATGGCTACACCTTC. It is translated as CASSPSRAAGHYGYTF.

This clone was observed a handful of times. The gene calls are TRBV6-6 and TRBJ2-7, with D perhaps TRBD2 (6 bases). Trimming removed 2 bases from V and 0 bases from J, with 11 bases in between. Germline V gene sequence: CDR1 MNHNY, CDR2 SVGAGI (reference sequence). This CDR3 has 15 amino acids. CDR3 in DNA: TGTGCCAGCAGTTACGTAGAGCGGGCCTCCTACGAGCAGTACTTC. It is translated as CASSYVERASYEQYF.

The rearrangement uses TRBV19 and TRBJ2-3, with 7 bases that match TRBD1. Germline trimming cut 4 bases from V and 1 base from J; bases unmatched to any gene: 23. The germline gives CDR1 LNHDA, CDR2 SQIVND (reference sequence). The CDR3 is 21 amino acids. CDR3 loop: CASSTHRFQGVDLLRTDTQYF. Written as DNA, the CDR3 is TGTGCCAGTAGTACCCATCGTTTTCAGGGGGTGGACTTACTTCGCACAGATACGCAGTATTTT.

This rearrangement joins TRBV11-2 to TRBJ2-5; 10 positions agree with TRBD1. The germline V gene encodes CDR1 SGHAT and CDR2 FQNNGV. Losses at the gene ends were 5 bases for V and 5 bases for J; bases not matched to a gene: 11. There are 16 residues in the CDR3. The CDR3 bases are TGTGCCAGCAGCGAAACCGGGACAGGGGTTGGCGAGACCCAGTACTTC. The encoded protein is CASSETGTGVGETQYF.

The chain employs TRBV30 and TRBJ1-6; 7 nucleotides align to TRBD1. Germline V gene data show CDR1 as GTSNPN and CDR2 as SVGIG (reference sequence). The ends lost 8 bases at V and 6 bases at J; junction bases unmatched: 4. The CDR3 loop spans 12 amino acids. The CDR3 here is CAADRFNSPLHF. The CDR3 DNA is TGTGCCGCGGACAGGTTTAATTCACCCCTCCACTTT.

A remark on this clone: Other DNA sequences of this sample code for an identical CDR3. The V call is TRBV6-1, the J call TRBJ1-2; tentative D call: TRBD1 (6 bases). The CDR3 spans 13 residues. Trimming shortened V by 0 bases and J by 8 bases, and 10 bases separated the two germline ends. Germline CDR1 is MNHNS and CDR2 is SASEGT. CDR3 nucleotides: TGTGCCAGCAGTGAAGCAGGGGGATACGGCTACACCTTC. Protein sequence: CASSEAGGYGYTF.

V gene TRBV6-5 combines with J gene TRBJ1-2, with D possibly being TRBD1 (5 bases). Trimming shortened V by 6 bases and J by 8 bases, and 19 bases separated the two germline ends. Looked up from germline, CDR1 is MNHEY and CDR2 is SVGAGI. This CDR3 comprises 14 residues. The CDR3 sequence: CASRLLGTPSGYTF. In DNA, the CDR3 is TGTGCCAGCAGGTTACTTGGGACCCCGAGCGGCTACACCTTC.

This rearrangement joins TRBV4-1 to TRBJ1-2, with 7 nucleotides matching TRBD1. This CDR3 contains 16 residues. Germline CDR1 reads MGHRA; CDR2 reads YSYEKL. V shed 2 bases and J 2 bases; nucleotides not matched to a gene: 8. CDR3: CASSQRQQGRNYGYTF. CDR3 in DNA: TGCGCCAGCAGCCAAAGGCAACAGGGGCGGAACTATGGCTACACCTTC.

The gene calls are TRBV5-4 and TRBJ1-6; the match to TRBD1 covers 8 bases. Trimming cost V 4 bases and J 0 bases; bases outside gene matches: 9. This CDR3 is built from 18 residues. Germline assignment: CDR1 SGHNT and CDR2 YYREEE (reference sequence). This CDR3 is CASSPGGTGLSYNSPLHF. Here the CDR3 DNA reads TGTGCCAGCAGCCCGGGAGGGACAGGTCTCTCCTATAATTCACCCCTCCACTTT. Full variable domain (remainder filled in from reference TRBV5-4 and TRBJ1-6): ETGVTQSPTHLIKTRGQQVTLRCSSQSGHNTVSWYQQALGQGPQFIFQYYREEENGRGNFPPRFSGLQFPNYSSELNVNALELDDSALYLCASSPGGTGLSYNSPLHFGNGTRLTVT.

As concerns this clone: At the DNA level, this CDR3 is encoded by other sequences in the same sample as well. The V gene is TRBV5-1, the J gene TRBJ1-2; D uncertain. Trimming removed 0 bases at V and 3 bases at J, with 3 bases between. The germline CDR1 and CDR2 sequences are SGHRS and YFSETQ. This CDR3 comprises 12 residues. The CDR3 bases are TGCGCCAGCAGCTTGGATGACTATGGCTACACCTTC. This gives the protein CASSLDDYGYTF.

This clone has a single count. V and J are TRBV5-4 and TRBJ2-7, with 9 positions matching TRBD1. The CDR3 sequence is 15 residues long. Germline V gene data show CDR1 as SGHNT and CDR2 as YYREEE (reference sequence). V dropped 4 bases and J dropped 6; count of bases not matched to a gene: 11. CDR3 bases: TGTGCCAGCAGCACTTACGGGACAGGGCGGCTCGAGCAGTACTTC. It encodes CASSTYGTGRLEQYF.

The J gene is TRBJ1-2, the V gene TRBV4-3; no definite D call. Germline V gene lookup returns CDR1 LGHNA and CDR2 YSLEER. With 1 base removed from V and 0 bases from J, the gap between germline ends came to 9 bases. The CDR3 totals 15 residues. CDR3 nucleotides: TGCGCCAGCAGCCAAGGTTCTCAGGCTAACTATGGCTACACCTTC. Translation gives CASSQGSQANYGYTF.

The CDR3 sequence: CAIQGLAGNTDTQYF. Here the CDR3 DNA reads TGTGCCATCCAGGGACTAGCGGGGAACACAGATACGCAGTATTTT. The chain couples TRBV10-3 to TRBJ2-3, with TRBD2 identical over 13 bases. The V and J ends lost 8 bases and 2 bases, in that order; junction bases with no gene match: 4. This CDR3 spans 15 amino acids. The V gene's germline CDR1 is ENHRY and CDR2 SYGVKD.

The CDR3 region is CASSYSRAGGPQHF. CDR3 in DNA: TGTGCCAGCAGTTACTCGCGTGCCGGGGGGCCCCAGCATTTT. The rearrangement links TRBV6-5 to TRBJ1-5, with D possibly matching TRBD1 (5 bases). The CDR3 totals 14 residues. V was shortened by 0 bases and J by 9 bases, with 12 bases between the two germline ends. CDR1 and CDR2 from the germline V gene are MNHEY and SVGAGI.

This clone was seen many times. V and J are TRBV9 and TRBJ1-3; weak D call: TRBD1 (6 bases). The CDR3 totals 16 residues. Looked up from germline, CDR1 is SGDLS and CDR2 is YYNGEE. Between the trimmed V and J ends, which lost 0 bases and 5 bases, there was a span of 15 bases. DNA for the CDR3: TGTGCCAGCAGCGTAGTGGACAGCGGGGGGCGAAACACCATATATTTT. It translates to CASSVVDSGGRNTIYF.

J is TRBJ1-2 and V is TRBV18; D is unresolved. This CDR3 spans 14 amino acids. V lost 1 base and J 5 bases, leaving 11 bases between the germline ends. Per the germline V gene, CDR1 is KGHSH and CDR2 is LQKENI. The CDR3 region has the DNA TGTGCCAGCTCACCACGGAGTGAAGTATATGGCTACACCTTC. Its translation: CASSPRSEVYGYTF.

This sequence joins TRBV5-1 and TRBJ1-1; no definite D call. CDR3 size: 14 residues. The V and J ends lost 4 bases and 2 bases respectively, with 12 bases between them. From germline, CDR1 is SGHRS and CDR2 YFSETQ. The CDR3 DNA follows: TGCGCCAGCAGCCTCACATCGGGTAACACTGAAGCTTTCTTT. It translates to CASSLTSGNTEAFF.

This clone was detected a few times. Other DNA variants within this sample encode the same CDR3. This chain links TRBV5-4 with TRBJ1-1; 9 bases line up with TRBD1. The CDR3 is made up of 14 amino acids. Germline CDR1 reads SGHNT; CDR2 reads YYREEE (reference sequence). V lost 4 bases, J lost 2 bases, and 3 bases stayed unmatched. The chain's CDR3 is CASSPGQGNTEAFF. DNA of the CDR3: TGTGCCAGCAGCCCGGGACAGGGAAACACTGAAGCTTTCTTT.